This record concerns one TCR beta chain sequence. Its target is not known. The entry originates in a study of cytomegalovirus exposure and HLA in healthy donors. Study-level findings and limits: Presence/absence analyses rested on an assumption that sequencing depth was roughly uniform across donors. The authors judged a highly shared variant cluster likely a sequencing artifact.

PCR employed 60 Vbeta and 13 Jbeta primers. Produced via immunoSEQ multiplex PCR; TCRdb's table is partial and in-frame only. Among 100,000 or so clones, under 85% were seen once, and the ten largest hold roughly 4%. CDR1 is SGDLS, CDR2 YYNGEE, per germline. The CDR3 runs 16 residues. Trimming removed 0 bases from V and 0 bases from J; junction bases left unmatched: 0. The sequenced sample consisted of PBMCs. The TCR originated in a man aged 40-55 years in good health and CMV-seronegative. The chain carries TRBV9 and TRBJ1-6; 7 nucleotides line up with TRBD1. The DNA of the CDR3 is TGTGCCAGCAGCGTAGGGGACAGCTCCTATAATTCACCCCTCCACTTT. Amino acid sequence: CASSVGDSSYNSPLHF.